This T cell receptor beta chain was identified during a study of shared clonotypes between healthy human individuals. Worth noting for this clone: Antigen specificity is unknown.

Replicate PCRs run on sorted subsets employed about 220 ng DNA, around 31,000 T cell genomes. TCRdb's table, derived via immunoSEQ multiplex PCR, lists solely in-frame clones and lacks some. The profile shows 1,400,000 or so clones, 98% to 99% of them singletons. The donor cohort consisted entirely of Caucasian adults residing in Nashville, Tennessee. Into CD45RA+ naive and CD45RA-negative memory subsets, the CD4+ cells were split. Study results and caveats: Donors were few, which limited the genetic and exposure-history diversity represented.

Germline trimming cut 5 bases from V and 6 bases from J; bases unmatched to any gene: 9. Germline loops: CDR1 MDHEN, CDR2 SYDVKM. This CDR3 spans 15 amino acids. Sequenced sample: naive CD4+ T cells sorted from blood. The subset here: CD45RA+ positively selected. The chain carries TRBV28 and TRBJ2-7; TRBD1 matches 11 bases. The receptor was isolated from a man aged 25 to 45 in good health. The CDR3 nucleotides read TGTGCCAGCAGTACCGCCGGGACAGGGGGGATCGAGCAGTACTTC. It yields the protein CASSTAGTGGIEQYF.